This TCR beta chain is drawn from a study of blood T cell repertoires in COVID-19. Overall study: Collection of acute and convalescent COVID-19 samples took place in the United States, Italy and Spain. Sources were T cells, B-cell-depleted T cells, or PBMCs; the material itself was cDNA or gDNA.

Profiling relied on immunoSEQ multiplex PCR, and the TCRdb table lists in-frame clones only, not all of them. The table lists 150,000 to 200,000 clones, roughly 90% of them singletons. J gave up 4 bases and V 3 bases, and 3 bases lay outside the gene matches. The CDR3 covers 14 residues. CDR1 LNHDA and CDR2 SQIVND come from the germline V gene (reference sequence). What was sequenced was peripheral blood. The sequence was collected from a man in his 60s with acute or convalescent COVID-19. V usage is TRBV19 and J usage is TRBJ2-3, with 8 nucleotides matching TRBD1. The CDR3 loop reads CASSINRGADTQYF. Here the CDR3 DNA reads TGTGCCAGTAGTATTAACAGGGGGGCAGATACGCAGTATTTT.